A single sample is the source of the 7 T cell receptor beta chains below, sequenced in a study of blood T cell repertoires in COVID-19. TCRdb's copy holds only in-frame clones and misses some; the assay was immunoSEQ multiplex PCR. The sample comprises tens of thousands of clones, 80% to 95% of which are singletons, and less than 0.55% rests with the top ten. Sample: peripheral blood. Source of these receptors: a man aged 50-59 years with COVID-19, enrolled during active disease.

The V call is TRBV10-3, the J call TRBJ2-7; D may be TRBD2 (5 bases). Germline-derived CDR1 and CDR2 are ENHRY and SYGVKD. The CDR3 has 13 amino acids. Trimming took 5 bases from V and 9 from J, leaving 17 bases between them. CDR3: CAISQTSSAPQYF. Here the CDR3 DNA reads TGTGCCATCAGTCAGACCAGTAGCGCCCCGCAGTACTTC.

This chain connects TRBV5-1 to TRBJ1-1; D gene ambiguous. This CDR3 contains 15 residues. CDR1 and CDR2 from the germline V gene are SGHRS and YFSETQ. Trimming shortened V by 0 bases and J by 4 bases, and 13 bases separated the two germline ends. The DNA of the CDR3 is TGCGCCAGCAGCTTGGCCACGGGGAGGGCCACTGAAGCTTTCTTT. Its protein product is CASSLATGRATEAFF.

Only one count was recorded for this clone. The chain couples TRBV3-1 (or the pseudogene TRBV3-2) to TRBJ2-7; 8 bases align to TRBD2. In germline, CDR1 is LGHDT, CDR2 YNNKEL (reference sequence). V was pared by 1 base and J by 0 bases, with 5 bases of the junction left unmatched. The CDR3 contains 16 residues. The CDR3 sequence is CASSQGNSGISYEQYF. CDR3 in DNA: TGTGCCAGCAGCCAAGGTAATAGCGGGATCTCCTACGAGCAGTACTTC.

The chain uses TRBV29-1 and TRBJ2-4, with TRBD2 matching over 9 bases. The V and J ends lost 3 bases and 9 bases, in that order; junction bases with no gene match: 6. Germline CDR1 SQVTM, CDR2 ANQGSEA. This CDR3 is built from 13 residues. The DNA of the CDR3 is TGCAGCGTTGATCTAGCGGGGCCGGGCATTCAGTACTTC. It specifies CSVDLAGPGIQYF.

The V gene is TRBV7-2, the J gene TRBJ1-2, with 8 bases that match TRBD1. The CDR3 is 16 amino acids. The germline V gene has CDR1 SGHTA and CDR2 FQGNSA. Trimming took 3 bases from V and 8 from J; bases not matched to a gene: 14. The CDR3 protein is CASSLVGTGSLQGYTF. Here the CDR3 DNA reads TGTGCCAGCAGCTTGGTAGGGACAGGCTCCCTACAAGGCTACACCTTC.

V usage is TRBV9 and J usage is TRBJ1-5; no firm D call. Trimming pared 0 bases from V and 4 bases from J, leaving 11 bases between. Germline V gene data show CDR1 as SGDLS and CDR2 as YYNGEE. The CDR3 covers 15 residues. CDR3 amino acids: CASSVGGGRNQPQHF. The CDR3 coding sequence is TGTGCCAGCAGCGTAGGCGGTGGTAGGAATCAGCCCCAGCATTTT.

V is TRBV30 and J is TRBJ2-7; TRBD1 matches 12 bases. Germline V gene data show CDR1 as GTSNPN and CDR2 as SVGIG (reference sequence). The CDR3 has 16 residues. The junction had 10 bases not matched to a gene; V was cut back by 3 bases and J by 4 bases. The CDR3 region has the DNA TGTGCCTGGAGCTCCCGGGACAGGGGGCGTTTTTACGAGCAGTACTTC. It yields the protein CAWSSRDRGRFYEQYF.